This T cell receptor beta chain was sequenced in a study of control samples from healthy donors and cancer patients. Unmatched junction bases numbered 3, after V lost 5 bases and J lost 3 bases. CDR1 and CDR2 from the germline V gene are SGHNT and YENEEA. This CDR3 has 14 residues. Sequencing was performed with immunoSEQ multiplex PCR; in TCRdb, only in-frame clones are kept and a portion is missing. The top ten clones hold around 2% of a sample with 120,000 or so clones, roughly 87% of them seen once. The TCR was taken from a man in his late teens or twenties in good health. The chain uses TRBV11-3 and TRBJ2-7; 11 bases agree with TRBD2. Sequencing input: blood. CDR3 residues: CASSLTSGSYEQYF. The DNA of the CDR3 is TGTGCCAGCAGCCTAACTAGCGGGAGCTACGAGCAGTACTTC.